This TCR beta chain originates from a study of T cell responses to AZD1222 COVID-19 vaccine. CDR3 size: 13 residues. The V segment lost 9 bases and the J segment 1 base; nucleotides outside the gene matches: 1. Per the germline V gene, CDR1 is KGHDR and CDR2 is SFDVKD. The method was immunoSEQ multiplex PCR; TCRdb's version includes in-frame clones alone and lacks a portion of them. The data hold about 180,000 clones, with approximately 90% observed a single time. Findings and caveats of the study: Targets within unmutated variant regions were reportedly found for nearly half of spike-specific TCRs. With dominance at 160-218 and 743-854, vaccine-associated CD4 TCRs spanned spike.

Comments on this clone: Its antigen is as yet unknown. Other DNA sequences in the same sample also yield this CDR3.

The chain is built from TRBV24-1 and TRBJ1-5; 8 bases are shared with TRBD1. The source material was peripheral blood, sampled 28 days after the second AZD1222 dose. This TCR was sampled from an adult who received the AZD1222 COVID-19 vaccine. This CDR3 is CATGQGSNQPQHF. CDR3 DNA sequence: TGTGCCACCGGACAGGGCAGCAATCAGCCCCAGCATTTT.